This TCR beta chain was sequenced in a study of human T cells and chemical hapten exposure. This CDR3 contains 15 residues. Trimming at V came to 5 bases and at J to 9 bases, leaving 10 bases not matched to a gene. Germline V gene data show CDR1 as WNHNN and CDR2 as SYGVQD (reference sequence). TCRdb recomputed calls from the RACE reads with MiXCR, one row per CDR3 protein. This sample has fewer than 60,000 distinct CDR3 sequences, with approximately 10% found just once. Time point specified: pre-sensitization, week 0. Treatment in this sample: therapeutic diphenylcyclopropenone sensitization with weekly scalp DPC.

The source was whole blood, collected in connection with sensitization to the hapten diphenylcyclopropenone (DPC). This clonotype was sampled from a woman in her forties with alopecia areata. Some clones in this sample may be carry-over from other donors' samples. The genes are TRBV10-1 and TRBJ2-1, with 10 bases identical to TRBD2. CDR3 in amino acids: CASSPLAGGVGEQFF. Written as DNA, the CDR3 is TGCGCCAGCAGTCCTTTAGCGGGAGGCGTTGGTGAGCAGTTCTTC.